The 2 T cell receptor beta chains presented below share a single source sample, sequenced in a study of blood T cell repertoires in COVID-19. Profiled with immunoSEQ multiplex PCR; TCRdb holds only in-frame clones, not every one. The table lists about 210,000 clones, 75% to 85% of them singletons, with about 13% in the top ten. Sample: peripheral blood. Receptor source: a human donor in a cohort sampled during active COVID-19.

The rearrangement links TRBV7-2 to TRBJ2-7, with 11 bases lining up with TRBD1. V shed 4 bases, J shed 5 bases, and the junction held 7 bases outside the gene matches. The CDR3 covers 15 residues. Per the germline V gene, CDR1 is SGHTA and CDR2 is FQGNSA. CDR3 residues: CASSSGQGVPNEQYF. Written as DNA, the CDR3 is TGTGCCAGCAGCTCGGGACAGGGGGTACCTAACGAGCAGTACTTC.

The rearrangement uses TRBV30 and TRBJ1-4, with 9 positions matching TRBD1. V lost 3 bases to trimming and J lost 8 bases; unmatched junction nucleotides: 7. From germline, CDR1 is GTSNPN and CDR2 SVGIG (reference sequence). The CDR3 spans 14 residues. CDR3 bases: TGTGCCTGGAGCCAAGGGGGGACAGGGGAAAAACTGTTTTTT. It specifies CAWSQGGTGEKLFF. Combining the CDR3 with reference TRBV30 and TRBJ1-4 gives the whole variable domain SQTIHQWPATLVQPVGSPLSLECTVEGTSNPNLYWYRQAAGRGLQLLFYSVGIGQISSEVPQNLSASRPQDRQFILSSKKLLLSDSGFYLCAWSQGGTGEKLFFGSGTQLSVL.